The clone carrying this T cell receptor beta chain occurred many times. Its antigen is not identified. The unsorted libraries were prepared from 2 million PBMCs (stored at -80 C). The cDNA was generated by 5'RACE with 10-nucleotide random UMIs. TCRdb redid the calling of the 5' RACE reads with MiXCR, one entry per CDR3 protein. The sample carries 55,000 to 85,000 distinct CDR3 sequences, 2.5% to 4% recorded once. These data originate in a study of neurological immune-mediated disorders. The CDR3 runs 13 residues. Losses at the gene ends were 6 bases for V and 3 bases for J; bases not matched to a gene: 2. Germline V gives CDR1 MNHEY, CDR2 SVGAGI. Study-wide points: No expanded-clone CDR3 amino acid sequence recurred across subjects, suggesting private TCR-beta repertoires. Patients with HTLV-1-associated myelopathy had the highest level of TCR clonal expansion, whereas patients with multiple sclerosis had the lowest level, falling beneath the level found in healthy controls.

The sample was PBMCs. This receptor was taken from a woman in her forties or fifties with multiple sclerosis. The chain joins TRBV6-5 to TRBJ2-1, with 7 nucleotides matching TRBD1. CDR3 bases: TGTGCCAGCAGGAGGGGGCTCTACAATGAGCAGTTCTTC. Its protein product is CASRRGLYNEQFF.